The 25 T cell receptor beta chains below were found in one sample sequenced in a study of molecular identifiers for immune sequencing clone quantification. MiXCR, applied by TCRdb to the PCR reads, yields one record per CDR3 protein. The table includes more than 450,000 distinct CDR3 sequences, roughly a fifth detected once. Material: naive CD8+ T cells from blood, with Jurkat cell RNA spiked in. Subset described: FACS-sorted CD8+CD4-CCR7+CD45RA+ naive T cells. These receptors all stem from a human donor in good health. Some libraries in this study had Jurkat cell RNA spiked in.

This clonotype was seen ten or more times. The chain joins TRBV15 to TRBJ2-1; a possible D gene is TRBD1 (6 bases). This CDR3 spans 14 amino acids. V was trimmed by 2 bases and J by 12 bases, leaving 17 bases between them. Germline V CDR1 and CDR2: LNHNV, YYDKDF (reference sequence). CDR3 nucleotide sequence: TGTGCCACCAGCAGATACACAGGGATTGTAGGGCAGTTCTTC. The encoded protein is CATSRYTGIVGQFF.

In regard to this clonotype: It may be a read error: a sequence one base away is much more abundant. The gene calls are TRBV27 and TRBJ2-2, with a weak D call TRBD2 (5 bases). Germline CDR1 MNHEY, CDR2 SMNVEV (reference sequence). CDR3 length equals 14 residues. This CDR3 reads CAGSLREGTGELFF. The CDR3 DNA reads TGTGCCGGCAGTTTGAGAGAGGGCACCGGGGAGCTGTTTTTT.

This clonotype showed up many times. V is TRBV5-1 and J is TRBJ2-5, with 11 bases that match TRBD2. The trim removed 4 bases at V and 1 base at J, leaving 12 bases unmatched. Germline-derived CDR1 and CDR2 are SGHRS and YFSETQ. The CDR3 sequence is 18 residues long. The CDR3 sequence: CASSRLPSGGLSQETQYF. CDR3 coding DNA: TGCGCCAGCAGCAGACTCCCTAGCGGGGGGTTATCCCAAGAGACCCAGTACTTC.

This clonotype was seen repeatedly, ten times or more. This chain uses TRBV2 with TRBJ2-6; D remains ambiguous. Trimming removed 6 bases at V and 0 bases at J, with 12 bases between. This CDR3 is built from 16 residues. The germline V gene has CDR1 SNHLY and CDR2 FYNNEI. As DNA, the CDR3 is TGTGCCAGCAGCGGGCGCTACCTCTCTGGGGCCAACGTCCTGACTTTC. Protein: CASSGRYLSGANVLTF. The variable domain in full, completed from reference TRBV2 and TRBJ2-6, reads EPEVTQTPSHQVTQMGQEVILRCVPISNHLYFYWYRQILGQKVEFLVSFYNNEISEKSEIFDDQFSVERPDGSNFTLKIRSTKLEDSAMYFCASSGRYLSGANVLTFGAGSRLTVL.

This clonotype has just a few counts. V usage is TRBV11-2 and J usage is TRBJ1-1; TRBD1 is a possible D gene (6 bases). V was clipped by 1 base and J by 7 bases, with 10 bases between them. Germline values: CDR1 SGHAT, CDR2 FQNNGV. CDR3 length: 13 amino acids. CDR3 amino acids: CASSLAGGGEAFF. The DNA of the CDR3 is TGTGCCAGCAGCTTAGCTGGAGGGGGTGAAGCTTTCTTT.

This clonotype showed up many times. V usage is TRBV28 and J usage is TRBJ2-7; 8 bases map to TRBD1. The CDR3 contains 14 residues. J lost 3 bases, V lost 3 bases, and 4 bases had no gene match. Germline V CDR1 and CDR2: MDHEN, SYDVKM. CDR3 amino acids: CASSFRGLSYEQYF. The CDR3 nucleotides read TGTGCCAGCAGTTTCAGGGGGCTCAGCTACGAGCAGTACTTC.

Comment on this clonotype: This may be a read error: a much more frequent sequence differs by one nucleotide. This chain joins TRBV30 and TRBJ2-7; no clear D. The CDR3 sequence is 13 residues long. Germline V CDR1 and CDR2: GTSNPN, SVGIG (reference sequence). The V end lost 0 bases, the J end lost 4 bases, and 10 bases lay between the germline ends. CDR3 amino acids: CAWSVREGYEQYF. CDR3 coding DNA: TGTGCCTGGAGTGTAAGGGAAGGGTACGAGCAGTACTTC.

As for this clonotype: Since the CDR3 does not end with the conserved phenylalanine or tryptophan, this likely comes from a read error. The CDR3 sequence is CATNGERFNPPNEKLFL. The CDR3 bases are TGTGCCACCAACGGCGAGAGGTTTAATCCCCCTAATGAAAAACTGTTTCTT. The chain combines TRBV7-9 with TRBJ1-4; D is unresolved. V shed 10 bases and J shed 3 bases, with 24 bases lying between them. The germline V gene encodes CDR1 SEHNR and CDR2 FQNEAQ (reference sequence). The CDR3 totals 17 residues.

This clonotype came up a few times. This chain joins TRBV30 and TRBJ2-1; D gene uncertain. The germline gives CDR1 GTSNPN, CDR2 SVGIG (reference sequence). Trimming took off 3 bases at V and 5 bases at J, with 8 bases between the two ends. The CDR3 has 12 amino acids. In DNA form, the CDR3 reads TGTGCCTGGAGAGACCAACACAATGAGCAGTTCTTC. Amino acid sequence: CAWRDQHNEQFF. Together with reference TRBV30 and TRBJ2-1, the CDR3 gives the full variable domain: SQTIHQWPATLVQPVGSPLSLECTVEGTSNPNLYWYRQAAGRGLQLLFYSVGIGQISSEVPQNLSASRPQDRQFILSSKKLLLSDSGFYLCAWRDQHNEQFFGPGTRLTVL.

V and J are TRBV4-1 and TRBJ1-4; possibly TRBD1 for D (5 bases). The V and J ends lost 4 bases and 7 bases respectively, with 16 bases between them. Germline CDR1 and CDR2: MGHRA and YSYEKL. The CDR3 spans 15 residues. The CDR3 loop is CASSPGGGWSEKLFF. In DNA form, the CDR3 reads TGCGCCAGCAGCCCTGGGGGGGGTTGGAGTGAAAAACTGTTTTTT.

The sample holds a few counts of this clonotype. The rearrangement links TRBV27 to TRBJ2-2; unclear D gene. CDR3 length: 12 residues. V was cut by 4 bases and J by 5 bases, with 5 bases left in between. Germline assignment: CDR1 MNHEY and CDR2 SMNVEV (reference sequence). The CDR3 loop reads CASSWPTGELFF. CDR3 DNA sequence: TGTGCCAGCAGTTGGCCGACCGGGGAGCTGTTTTTT.

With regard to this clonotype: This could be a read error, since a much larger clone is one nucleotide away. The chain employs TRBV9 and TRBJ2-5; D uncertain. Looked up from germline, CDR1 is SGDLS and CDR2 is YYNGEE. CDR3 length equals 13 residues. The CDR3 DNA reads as TGTGCCAGCAGCGCCAAGTATCAAGAGGCCCAGTACTTC. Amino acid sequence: CASSAKYQEAQYF.

As DNA, the CDR3 is TGCGCCAGCAGCTTTACAGGGAACGAGCAGTACTTC. Translation: CASSFTGNEQYF. The gene calls are TRBV5-1 and TRBJ2-7, with a possible D match to TRBD1 (6 bases). CDR1 and CDR2 (germline): SGHRS, YFSETQ. The CDR3 totals 12 residues. The V end lost 2 bases, the J end lost 5 bases, and 8 bases lay between the germline ends.

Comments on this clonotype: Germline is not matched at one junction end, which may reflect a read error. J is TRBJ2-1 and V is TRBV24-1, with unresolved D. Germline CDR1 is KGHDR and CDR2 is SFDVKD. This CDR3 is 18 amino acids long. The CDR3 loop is CATSDPSSPSRSYDEQFF. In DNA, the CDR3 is TGTGCCACCAGTGATCCCTCAAGTCCCAGCCGCTCCTACGATGAGCAGTTCTTC.

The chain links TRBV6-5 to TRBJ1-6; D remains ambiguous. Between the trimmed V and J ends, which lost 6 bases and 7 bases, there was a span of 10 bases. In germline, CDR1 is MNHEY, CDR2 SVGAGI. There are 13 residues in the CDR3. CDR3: CASRHGENSPLHF. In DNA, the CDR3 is TGTGCCAGCAGACACGGGGAAAATTCACCCCTCCACTTT.

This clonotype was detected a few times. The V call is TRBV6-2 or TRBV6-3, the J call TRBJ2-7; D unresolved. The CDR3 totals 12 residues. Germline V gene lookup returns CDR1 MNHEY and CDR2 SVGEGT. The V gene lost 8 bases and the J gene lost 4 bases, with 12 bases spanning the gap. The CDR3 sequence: CASSEPRYEQYF. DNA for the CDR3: TGTGCCAGCTCTGAGCCGCGGTACGAGCAGTACTTC.

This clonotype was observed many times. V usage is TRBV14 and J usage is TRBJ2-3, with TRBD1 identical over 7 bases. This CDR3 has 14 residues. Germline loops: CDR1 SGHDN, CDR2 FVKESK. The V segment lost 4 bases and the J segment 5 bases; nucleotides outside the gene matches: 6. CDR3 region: CASSRRDSLDTQYF. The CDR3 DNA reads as TGTGCCAGCAGCCGCCGGGACAGTTTAGATACGCAGTATTTT.

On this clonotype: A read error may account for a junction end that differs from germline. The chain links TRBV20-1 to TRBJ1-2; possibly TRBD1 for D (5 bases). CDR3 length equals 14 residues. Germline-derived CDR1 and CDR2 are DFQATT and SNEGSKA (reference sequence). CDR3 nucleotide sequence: TGCAGTGCTAGAGATAGGGACGTTCCCTATGGCTGCACCTTC. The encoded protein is CSARDRDVPYGCTF.

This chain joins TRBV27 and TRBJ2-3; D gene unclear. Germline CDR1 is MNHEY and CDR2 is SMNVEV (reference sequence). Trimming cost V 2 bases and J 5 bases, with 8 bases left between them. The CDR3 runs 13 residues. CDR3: CASSLSSLDTQYF. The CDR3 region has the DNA TGTGCCAGCAGTTTAAGCTCCCTAGATACGCAGTATTTT.

The CDR3 DNA follows: TGCGCCAGCAGCCTGACAGGGGGCCTGGCTAATGAAAAACTGTTTTTT. Protein product: CASSLTGGLANEKLFF. The chain recombines TRBV4-3 with TRBJ1-4, with 10 bases identical to TRBD1. Losses at the gene ends were 4 bases for V and 3 bases for J; bases not matched to a gene: 5. There are 16 residues in the CDR3. Per germline, CDR1 LGHNA and CDR2 YSLEER.

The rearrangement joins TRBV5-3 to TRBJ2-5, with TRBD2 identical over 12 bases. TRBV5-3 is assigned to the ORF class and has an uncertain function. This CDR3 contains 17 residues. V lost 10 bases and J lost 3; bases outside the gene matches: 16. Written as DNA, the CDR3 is TGTGCCGGCAGGTCCATTGAACTAGCGGGGGGAAAAGAGACCCAGTACTTC. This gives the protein CAGRSIELAGGKETQYF.

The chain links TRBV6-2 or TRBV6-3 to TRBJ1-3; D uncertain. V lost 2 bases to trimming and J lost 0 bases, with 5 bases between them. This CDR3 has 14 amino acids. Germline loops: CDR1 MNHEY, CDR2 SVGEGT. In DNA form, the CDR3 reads TGTGCCAGCAGTTACGGAGACTCTGGAAACACCATATATTTT. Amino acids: CASSYGDSGNTIYF.

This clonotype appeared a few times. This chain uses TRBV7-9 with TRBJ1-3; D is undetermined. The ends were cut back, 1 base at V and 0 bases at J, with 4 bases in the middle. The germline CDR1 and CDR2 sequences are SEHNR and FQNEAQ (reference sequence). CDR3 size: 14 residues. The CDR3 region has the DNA TGTGCCAGCAGCTTAGGTCCCTCTGGAAACACCATATATTTT. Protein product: CASSLGPSGNTIYF.

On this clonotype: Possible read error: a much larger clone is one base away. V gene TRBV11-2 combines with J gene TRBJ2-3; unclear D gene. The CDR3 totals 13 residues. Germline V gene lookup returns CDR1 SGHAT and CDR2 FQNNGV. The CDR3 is CASTQGYTDMQYF. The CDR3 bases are TGTGCCAGCACTCAAGGGTACACAGATATGCAGTATTTT.

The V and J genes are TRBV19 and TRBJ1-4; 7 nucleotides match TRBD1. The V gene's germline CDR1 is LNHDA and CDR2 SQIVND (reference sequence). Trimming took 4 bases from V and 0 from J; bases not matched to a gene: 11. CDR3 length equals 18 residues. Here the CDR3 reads CASSSPRQGGPTNEKLFF. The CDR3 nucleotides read TGTGCCAGTAGTAGCCCGCGACAGGGTGGACCAACTAATGAAAAACTGTTTTTT.